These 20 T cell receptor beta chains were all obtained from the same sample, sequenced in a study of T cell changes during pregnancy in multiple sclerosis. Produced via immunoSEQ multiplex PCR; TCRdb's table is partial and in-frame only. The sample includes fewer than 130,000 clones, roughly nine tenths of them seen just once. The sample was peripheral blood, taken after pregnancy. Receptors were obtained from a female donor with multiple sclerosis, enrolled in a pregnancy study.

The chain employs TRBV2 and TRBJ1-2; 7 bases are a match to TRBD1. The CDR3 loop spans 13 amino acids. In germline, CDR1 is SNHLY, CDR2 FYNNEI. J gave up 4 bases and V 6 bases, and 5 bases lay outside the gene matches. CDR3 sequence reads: CASRRQGAYGYTF. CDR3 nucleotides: TGTGCCAGCAGACGACAGGGCGCCTATGGCTACACCTTC.

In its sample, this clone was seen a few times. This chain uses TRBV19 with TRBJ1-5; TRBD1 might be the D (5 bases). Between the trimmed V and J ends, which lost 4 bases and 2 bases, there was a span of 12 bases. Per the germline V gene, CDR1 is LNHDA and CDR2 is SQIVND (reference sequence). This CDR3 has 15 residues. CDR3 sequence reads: CASSTGNAGNQPQHF. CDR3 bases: TGTGCCAGTAGTACAGGGAATGCGGGCAATCAGCCCCAGCATTTT.

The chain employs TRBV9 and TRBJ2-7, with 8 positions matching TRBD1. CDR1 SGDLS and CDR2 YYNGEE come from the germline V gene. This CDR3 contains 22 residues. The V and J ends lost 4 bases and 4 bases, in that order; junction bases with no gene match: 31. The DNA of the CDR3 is TGTGCCAGCAGCTCCCAGGACAGGGTTGGGGCTGGGGTAAACTACGGGGTTTACGAGCAGTACTTC. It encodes CASSSQDRVGAGVNYGVYEQYF.

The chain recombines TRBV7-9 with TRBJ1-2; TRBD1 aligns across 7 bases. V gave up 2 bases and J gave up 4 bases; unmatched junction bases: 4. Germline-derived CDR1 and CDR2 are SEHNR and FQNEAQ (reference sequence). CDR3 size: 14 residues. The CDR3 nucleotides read TGTGCCAGCAGCTTATGGGGACAGCCCTATGGCTACACCTTC. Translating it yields CASSLWGQPYGYTF.

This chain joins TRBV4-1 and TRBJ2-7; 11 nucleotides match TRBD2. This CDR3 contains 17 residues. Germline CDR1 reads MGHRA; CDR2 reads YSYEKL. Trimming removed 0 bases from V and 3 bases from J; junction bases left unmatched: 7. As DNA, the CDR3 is TGCGCCAGCAGCCAAGATCGGGGGCTAGCGGGGGGCTACGAGCAGTACTTC. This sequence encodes CASSQDRGLAGGYEQYF.

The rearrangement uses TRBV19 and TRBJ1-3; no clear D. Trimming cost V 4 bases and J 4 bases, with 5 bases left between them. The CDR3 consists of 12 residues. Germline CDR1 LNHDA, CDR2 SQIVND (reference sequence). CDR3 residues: CASSRVGNTIYF. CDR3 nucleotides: TGTGCCAGTAGTAGAGTCGGAAACACCATATATTTT.

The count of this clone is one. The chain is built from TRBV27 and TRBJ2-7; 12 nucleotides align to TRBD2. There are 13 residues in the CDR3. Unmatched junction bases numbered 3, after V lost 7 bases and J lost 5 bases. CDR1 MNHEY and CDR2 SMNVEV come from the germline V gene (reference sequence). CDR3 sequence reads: CASTLAGGHEQYF. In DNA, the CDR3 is TGTGCCAGCACCCTAGCGGGAGGGCACGAGCAGTACTTC.

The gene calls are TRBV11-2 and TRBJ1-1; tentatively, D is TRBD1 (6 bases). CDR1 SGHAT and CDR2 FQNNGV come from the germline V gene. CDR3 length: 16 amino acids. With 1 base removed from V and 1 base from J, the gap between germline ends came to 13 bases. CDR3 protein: CASSLGGSRGNTEAFF. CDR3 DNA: TGTGCCAGCAGCTTAGGCGGGTCCAGGGGGAACACTGAAGCTTTCTTT.

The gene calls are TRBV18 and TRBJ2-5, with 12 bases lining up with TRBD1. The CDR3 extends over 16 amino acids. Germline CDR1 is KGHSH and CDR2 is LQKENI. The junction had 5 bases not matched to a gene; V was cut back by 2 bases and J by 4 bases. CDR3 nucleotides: TGTGCCAGCTCACCAAGGGACAGGGGGCTTGGAGAGACCCAGTACTTC. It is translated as CASSPRDRGLGETQYF.

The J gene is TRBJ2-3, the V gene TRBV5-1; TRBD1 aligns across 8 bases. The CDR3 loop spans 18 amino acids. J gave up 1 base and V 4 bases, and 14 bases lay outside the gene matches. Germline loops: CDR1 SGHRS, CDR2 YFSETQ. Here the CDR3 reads CASSLGQDLTRGTDTQYF. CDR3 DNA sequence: TGCGCCAGCAGCCTGGGACAGGATCTGACTCGAGGCACAGATACGCAGTATTTT.

The CDR3 bases are TGTGCCAGCAGTCCCCGTATAGCGGGGGGGGTAAGGGAGACCCAGTACTTC. Its protein product is CASSPRIAGGVRETQYF. V gene TRBV27 combines with J gene TRBJ2-5, with 11 bases that match TRBD2. CDR1 MNHEY and CDR2 SMNVEV come from the germline V gene (reference sequence). This CDR3 is built from 17 residues. Trimming removed 5 bases from V and 5 bases from J; junction bases left unmatched: 13.

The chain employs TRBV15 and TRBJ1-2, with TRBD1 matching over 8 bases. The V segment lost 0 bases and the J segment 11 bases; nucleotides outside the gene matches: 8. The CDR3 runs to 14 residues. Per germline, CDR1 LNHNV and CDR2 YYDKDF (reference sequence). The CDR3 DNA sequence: TGTGCCACCAGCAGAGATCGGACAGGGACCGGATACACCTTC. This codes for CATSRDRTGTGYTF.

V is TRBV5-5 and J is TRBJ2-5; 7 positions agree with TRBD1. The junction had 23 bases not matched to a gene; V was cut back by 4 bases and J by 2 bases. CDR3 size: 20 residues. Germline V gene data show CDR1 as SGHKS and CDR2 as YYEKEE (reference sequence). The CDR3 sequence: CASSRNSKPYRGLQQETQYF. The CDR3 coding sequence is TGTGCCAGCAGCCGGAACTCAAAACCCTACAGGGGTCTTCAACAAGAGACCCAGTACTTC.

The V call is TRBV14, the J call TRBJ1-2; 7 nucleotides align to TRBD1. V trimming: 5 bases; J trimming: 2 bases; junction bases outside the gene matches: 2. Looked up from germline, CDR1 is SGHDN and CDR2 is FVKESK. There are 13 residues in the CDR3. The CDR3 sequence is CASSMGQNYGYTF. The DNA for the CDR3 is TGTGCCAGCAGCATGGGACAGAACTATGGCTACACCTTC.

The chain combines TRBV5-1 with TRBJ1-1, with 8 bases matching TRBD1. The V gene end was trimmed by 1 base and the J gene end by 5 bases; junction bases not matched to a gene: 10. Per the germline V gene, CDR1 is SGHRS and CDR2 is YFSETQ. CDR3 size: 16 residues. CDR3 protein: CASSLSGGAIVTEAFF. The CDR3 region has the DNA TGCGCCAGCAGCTTGTCAGGGGGCGCAATTGTGACTGAAGCTTTCTTT.

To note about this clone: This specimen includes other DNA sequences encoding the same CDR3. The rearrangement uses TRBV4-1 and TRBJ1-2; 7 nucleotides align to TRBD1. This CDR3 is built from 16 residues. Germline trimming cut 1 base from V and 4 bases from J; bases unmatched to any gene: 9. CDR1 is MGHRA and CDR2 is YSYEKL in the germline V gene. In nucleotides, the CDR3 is TGCGCCAGCAGCCAAGCCGCGACAGGGCCGTTCTATGGCTACACCTTC. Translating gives CASSQAATGPFYGYTF.

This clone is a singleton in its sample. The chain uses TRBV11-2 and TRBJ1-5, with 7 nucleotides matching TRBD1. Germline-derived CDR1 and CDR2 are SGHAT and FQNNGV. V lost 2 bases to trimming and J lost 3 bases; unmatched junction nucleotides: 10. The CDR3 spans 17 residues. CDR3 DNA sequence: TGTGCCAGCAGCTTAAAAGGACAGGACGCCTTCAATCAGCCCCAGCATTTT. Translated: CASSLKGQDAFNQPQHF.

Written as DNA, the CDR3 is TGTGCCAGCAGCGGATCCTCGGGGTATGGCTACACCTTC. Amino acids: CASSGSSGYGYTF. The genes are TRBV11-2 and TRBJ1-2; D remains unclear. The CDR3 is 13 amino acids. Germline V CDR1 and CDR2: SGHAT, FQNNGV. Trimming removed 5 bases from V and 5 bases from J, with 12 bases in between.

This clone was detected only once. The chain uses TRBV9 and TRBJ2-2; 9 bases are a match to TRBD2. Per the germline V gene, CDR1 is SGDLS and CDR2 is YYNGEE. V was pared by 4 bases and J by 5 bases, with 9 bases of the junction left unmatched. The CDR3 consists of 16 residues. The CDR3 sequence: CASSTRDLAGTGELFF. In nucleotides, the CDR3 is TGTGCCAGCAGCACTCGTGATCTAGCGGGGACCGGGGAGCTGTTTTTT.

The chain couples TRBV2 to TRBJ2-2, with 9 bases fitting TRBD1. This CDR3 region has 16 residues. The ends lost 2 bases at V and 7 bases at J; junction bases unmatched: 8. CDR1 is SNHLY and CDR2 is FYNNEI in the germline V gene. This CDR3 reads CASSEWTGESGGELFF. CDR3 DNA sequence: TGTGCCAGCAGTGAATGGACAGGGGAGTCGGGCGGGGAGCTGTTTTTT.